The present T cell receptor (beta chain) was sequenced within a study of identical twins (dated by TCRdb to the mid-2010s). About the full investigation: To test whether fetal clonotypes persist, the study used deep sequencing on TCR alpha and beta repertoires from monozygotic twins, unrelated adults of various ages, and cord blood. To rule out contamination, the twin experiments were replicated at different times with different library preparation protocols. What the study reported, not specific to this receptor: Excess twin sharing in beta out-of-frame sequences was weaker because fewer shared sequences lowered the signal-to-noise ratio. Abundant cord blood beta clonotypes carried fewer insertions; young adult naive repertoires showed a weaker similar trend, while memory repertoires showed none. Because the same donors could not be followed over many years, the conclusions relied on cross-sectional statistical analysis. Compared with coincidental sharing between unrelated individuals, out-of-frame TCR alpha sequences shared between twins had an excess of sequences with low generation probability. Zero-insertion analyses could be partly confounded by invariant T cells such as MAIT and iNKT, although diverse VJ usage argued against such confounding for most clonotypes. In monozygotic twins, recombination models systematically underestimated out-of-frame TCR alpha sharing, but the models matched the sharing seen between unrelated individuals.

Every donor in the study was a healthy Caucasian. Taken from the germline V gene, the CDR1 and CDR2 loops are SQVTM and ANQGSEA. Relative to germline, V is 4 bases shorter and J is 5 bases shorter, with 12 bases between their ends. The CDR3, from cysteine to phenylalanine, totals 12 residues. Of all the DNA, just the CDR3 is kept, 36 bases in frame from base 1. Library preparation was by 5' RACE. Data came from an Illumina HiSeq 2000. Template switching added a universal primer binding site, and the final cDNA carried a unique molecular identifier that allowed TCR cDNA molecules to be counted accurately. Specific primers in the conserved constant-segment region were used to synthesize first-strand cDNA for the TCR alpha and beta chains. To control for contamination, every cDNA library was double barcoded, receiving both a SMART-Mk sample barcode and Illumina barcodes. TruSeq adapter sequences along with Illumina sample barcodes were introduced in two successive PCR steps. TCR alpha and beta cDNA libraries were sequenced on the Illumina HiSeq platform with custom primers. The published analysis was carried out like this. Raw reads were processed with MiGEC to extract unique molecular identifiers, and MiXCR was used to determine CDR3 positions. For each individual, recombination models were inferred using an EM algorithm with the repgenHMM and IGoR tools. The analysis of shared clonotypes was done with the tcR package in R, with sharing normalized by the product of cloneset sizes. To study raw recombination without the effects of thymic and clonal selection, out-of-frame nonproductive sequences were analyzed. The public sequencing data were trimmed at Q25 with fastp and processed into clonotypes with MiXCR by TCRdb, which kept only in-frame beta chains. Rows are unified per CDR3 protein, each entry keeping the most common DNA and genes. The V and J calls were not made by the authors but by TCRdb's processing. The sample yields some 1,600,000 distinct CDR3 sequences; more than 30% were counted once. In total, the top ten clones hold 0.25% to 0.3% of the sample.

On this clonotype itself: It lacks a known antigen. No base qualities exist here, and no much larger clone lies one base off it.

This sequence originates from a newborn girl in good health. This chain is built from TRBV29-1 and TRBJ2-7; the D call is possibly TRBD1 or TRBD2, each sharing 6 bases. Sample: cord blood. The CDR3 sequence is CSVVQEGDEQYF. The bases are TGCAGCGTTGTACAGGAGGGGGACGAGCAGTACTTC.